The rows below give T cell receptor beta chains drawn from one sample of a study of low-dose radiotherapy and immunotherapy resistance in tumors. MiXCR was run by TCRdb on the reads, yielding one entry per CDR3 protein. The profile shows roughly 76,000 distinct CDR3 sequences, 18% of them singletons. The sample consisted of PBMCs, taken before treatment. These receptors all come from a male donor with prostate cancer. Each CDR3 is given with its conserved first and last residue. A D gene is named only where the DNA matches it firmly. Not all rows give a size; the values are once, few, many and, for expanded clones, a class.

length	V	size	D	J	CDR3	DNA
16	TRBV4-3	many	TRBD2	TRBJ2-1	CASSHSAGGLYNEQFF	TGCGCCAGCAGCCATTCTGCGGGGGGGCTTTACAATGAGCAGTTCTTC
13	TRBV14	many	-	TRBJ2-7	CASSQVSVYEQYF	TGTGCCAGCAGCCAAGTATCCGTCTACGAGCAGTACTTC
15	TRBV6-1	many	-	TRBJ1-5	CASSELALMVQPQHF	TGTGCCAGCAGTGAATTGGCCCTTATGGTCCAGCCCCAGCATTTT
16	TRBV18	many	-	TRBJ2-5	CASSPFAGRSQETQYF	TGTGCCAGCTCACCATTTGCGGGCAGATCCCAAGAGACCCAGTACTTC
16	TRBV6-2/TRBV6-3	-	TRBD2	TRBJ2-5	CASSYSRLAGAETQYF	TGTGCCAGCAGTTACTCGAGACTAGCGGGGGCTGAGACCCAGTACTTC
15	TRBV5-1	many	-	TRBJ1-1	CASSLDRLGNTEAFF	TGCGCCAGCAGCTTGGACAGGTTGGGGAACACTGAAGCTTTCTTT
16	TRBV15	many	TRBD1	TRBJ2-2	CATSREQGAHSGELFF	TGTGCCACCAGCAGAGAACAGGGGGCGCATAGCGGGGAGCTGTTTTTT
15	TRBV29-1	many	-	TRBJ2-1	CSVAKGQGFYNEQFF	TGCAGCGTGGCAAAAGGCCAGGGCTTCTACAATGAGCAGTTCTTC
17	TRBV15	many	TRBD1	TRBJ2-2	CATSFPGQGAYTGELFF	TGTGCCACCAGCTTCCCCGGACAGGGGGCTTACACCGGGGAGCTGTTTTTT
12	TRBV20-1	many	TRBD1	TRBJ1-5	CSGQGGNQPHHF	TGCAGTGGACAGGGGGGTAATCAGCCCCATCATTTT
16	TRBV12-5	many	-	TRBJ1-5	CASVPGHQYSNQPQHF	TGTGCTAGCGTCCCGGGACACCAATATAGCAATCAGCCCCAGCATTTT
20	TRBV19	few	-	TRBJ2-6	CASTSLPPGRLYSGANVLTF	TGTGCCAGTACCTCCCTTCCACCGGGACGGCTGTACTCTGGGGCCAACGTCCTGACTTTC
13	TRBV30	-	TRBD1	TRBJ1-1	CAWSGTGFGEAFF	TGTGCCTGGAGCGGGACAGGGTTCGGTGAAGCTTTCTTT
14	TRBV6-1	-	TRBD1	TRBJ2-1	CASSNGQGDNEQFF	TGTGCCAGCAGTAATGGACAGGGGGACAATGAGCAGTTCTTC
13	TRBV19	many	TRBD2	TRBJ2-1	CASSGLATLEQFF	TGTGCCAGTAGTGGACTAGCGACCCTCGAGCAGTTCTTC
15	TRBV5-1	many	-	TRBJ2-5	CASSRGTAGEETQYF	TGCGCCAGCAGCCGCGGGACCGCCGGGGAAGAGACCCAGTACTTC
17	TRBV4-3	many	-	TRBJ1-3	CASSQLVQTNSGNTIYF	TGCGCCAGCAGCCAATTGGTACAGACGAACTCTGGAAACACCATATATTTT
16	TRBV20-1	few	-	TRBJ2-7	CSARGATGRGSYEQYF	TGCAGTGCTAGAGGCGCAACGGGACGGGGGTCCTACGAGCAGTACTTC
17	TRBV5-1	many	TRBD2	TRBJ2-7	CASSLPQTSGNSYEQYF	TGCGCCAGCAGCTTACCCCAGACTAGCGGGAACTCCTACGAGCAGTACTTC
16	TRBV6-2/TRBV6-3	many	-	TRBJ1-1	CASSKHRDTFVTEAFF	TGTGCCAGCAGCAAACACCGGGACACATTTGTCACTGAAGCTTTCTTT
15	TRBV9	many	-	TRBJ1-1	CASSVSSDPNTEAFF	TGTGCCAGCAGCGTCTCGTCGGACCCGAACACTGAAGCTTTCTTT
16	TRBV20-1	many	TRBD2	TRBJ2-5	CSARGTSGSVQETQYF	TGCAGTGCTAGGGGGACTAGCGGGAGCGTTCAAGAGACCCAGTACTTC
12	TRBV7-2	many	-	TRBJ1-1	CASSRTNTEAFF	TGTGCCAGCAGCCGGACGAACACTGAAGCTTTCTTT
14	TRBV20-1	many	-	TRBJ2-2	CSAMVGGGTGELFF	TGCAGTGCTATGGTTGGGGGAGGCACCGGGGAGCTGTTTTTT
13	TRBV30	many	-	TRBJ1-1	CAWSNMRNTEAFF	TGTGCCTGGAGTAACATGAGGAACACTGAAGCTTTCTTT
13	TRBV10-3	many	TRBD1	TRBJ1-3	CAIRGQGGNTIYF	TGTGCCATCAGAGGACAGGGTGGAAACACCATATATTTT
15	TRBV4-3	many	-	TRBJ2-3	CASSQLWQGTDTQYF	TGCGCCAGCAGCCAGTTATGGCAGGGCACAGATACGCAGTATTTT
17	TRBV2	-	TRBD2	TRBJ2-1	CASSQDESSGAYNEQFF	TGTGCCAGCAGCCAAGATGAGTCTAGCGGGGCTTACAATGAGCAGTTCTTC
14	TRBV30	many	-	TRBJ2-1	CAWSVASSYNEQFF	TGTGCCTGGAGTGTGGCGAGCTCCTACAATGAGCAGTTCTTC
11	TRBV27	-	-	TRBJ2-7	CASSGVGEQYF	TGTGCCAGCAGTGGGGTAGGCGAGCAGTACTTC
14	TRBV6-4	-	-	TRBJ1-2	CASSPDGANYGYTF	TGTGCCAGCAGCCCGGACGGAGCTAACTATGGCTACACCTTC
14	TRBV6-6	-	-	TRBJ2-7	CASNGPLLPYEQYF	TGTGCCAGCAACGGACCACTCCTGCCCTACGAGCAGTACTTC
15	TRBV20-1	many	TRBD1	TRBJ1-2	CSAVTTGGGNYGYTF	TGCAGTGCTGTAACTACAGGGGGAGGTAACTATGGCTACACCTTC
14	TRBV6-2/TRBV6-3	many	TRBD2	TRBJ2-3	CASRTSGRTDTQYF	TGTGCCAGCAGAACTAGCGGACGCACAGATACGCAGTATTTT
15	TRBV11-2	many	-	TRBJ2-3	CASSLSLTDTDTQYF	TGTGCCAGCAGCTTAAGTCTTACCGACACAGATACGCAGTATTTT
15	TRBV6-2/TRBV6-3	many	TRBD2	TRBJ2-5	CASRREGIAQETQYF	TGTGCCAGCAGGCGGGAGGGAATAGCTCAAGAGACCCAGTACTTC
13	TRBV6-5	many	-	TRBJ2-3	CASSYGSTDTQYF	TGTGCCAGCAGTTACGGGTCCACAGATACGCAGTATTTT
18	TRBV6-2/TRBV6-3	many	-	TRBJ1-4	CASSYSIVGGMMNEKLFF	TGTGCCAGCAGTTACTCGATCGTGGGAGGAATGATGAATGAAAAACTGTTTTTT
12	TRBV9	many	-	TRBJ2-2	CASSVAPGELFF	TGTGCCAGCAGCGTAGCTCCCGGGGAGCTGTTTTTT
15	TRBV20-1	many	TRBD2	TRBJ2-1	CSAQGLVLTYNEQFF	TGCAGTGCTCAAGGACTAGTCCTAACCTACAATGAGCAGTTCTTC
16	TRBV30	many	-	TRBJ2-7	CAWSGPGARRGREQYF	TGTGCCTGGAGTGGCCCCGGGGCGCGAAGAGGCCGCGAGCAGTACTTC
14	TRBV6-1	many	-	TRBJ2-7	CASSEYGPTLEQYF	TGTGCCAGCAGTGAATATGGGCCCACCCTAGAGCAGTACTTC
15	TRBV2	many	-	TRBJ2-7	CASSVRSSRSYEQYF	TGTGCCAGCAGTGTGAGGTCTAGCAGGTCCTACGAGCAGTACTTC
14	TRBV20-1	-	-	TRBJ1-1	CSASQDGNPRGAFF	TGCAGTGCTTCCCAAGACGGGAACCCCCGGGGAGCTTTCTTT
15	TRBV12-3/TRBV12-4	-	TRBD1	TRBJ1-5	CASRPGTGAHQPQHF	TGTGCCAGCAGACCCGGGACAGGGGCTCATCAGCCCCAGCATTTT
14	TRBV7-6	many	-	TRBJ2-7	CASRTGPNSYEQYF	TGTGCCAGCAGAACCGGGCCCAACTCCTACGAGCAGTACTTC